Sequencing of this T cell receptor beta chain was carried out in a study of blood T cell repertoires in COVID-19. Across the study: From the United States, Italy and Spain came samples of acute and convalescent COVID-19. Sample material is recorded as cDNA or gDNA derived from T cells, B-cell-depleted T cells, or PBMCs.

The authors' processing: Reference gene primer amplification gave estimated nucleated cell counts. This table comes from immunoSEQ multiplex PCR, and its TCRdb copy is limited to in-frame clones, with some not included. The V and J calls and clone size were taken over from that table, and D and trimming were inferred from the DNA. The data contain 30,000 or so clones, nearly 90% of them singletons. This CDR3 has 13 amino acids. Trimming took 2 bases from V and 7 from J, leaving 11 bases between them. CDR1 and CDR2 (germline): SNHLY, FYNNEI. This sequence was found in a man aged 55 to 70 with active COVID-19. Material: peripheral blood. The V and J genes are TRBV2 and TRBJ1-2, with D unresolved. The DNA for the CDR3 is TGTGCCAGCAGTGAAATCCCCGAGGTTGGCTACACCTTC. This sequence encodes CASSEIPEVGYTF.